The 21 T cell receptor beta chains listed next were all sequenced from one sample in a study of cytomegalovirus exposure and HLA in healthy donors. This PCR relied on a set of 60 Vbeta primers and 13 Jbeta primers. TCRdb's table, derived via immunoSEQ multiplex PCR, lists solely in-frame clones and lacks some. The sample lists tens of thousands of clones, roughly 77% occurring once. The sequenced sample was PBMCs. The origin of the receptors is a middle-aged woman in good health and CMV-seropositive.

The CDR3, as DNA: TGTGCCAGTAGTATAGAGCCGAGGCAGGGTGGGAATGAGCAGTTCTTC. Amino acid sequence: CASSIEPRQGGNEQFF. V and J are TRBV19 and TRBJ2-1, with D perhaps TRBD1 (5 bases). V was shortened by 0 bases and J by 7 bases, with 16 bases between the two germline ends. The length of the CDR3 is 16 residues. CDR1 is LNHDA and CDR2 is SQIVND in the germline V gene (reference sequence).

The chain has TRBV29-1 and TRBJ2-5; the D gene is possibly TRBD2 (5 bases). From germline, CDR1 is SQVTM and CDR2 ANQGSEA. The length of the CDR3 is 12 residues. V was clipped by 7 bases and J by 5 bases, with 14 bases between them. The CDR3 protein is CSAAFGEETQYF. In nucleotides, the CDR3 is TGCAGCGCCGCTTTTGGGGAGGAGACCCAGTACTTC.

The V and J genes are TRBV27 and TRBJ1-2; 9 bases align to TRBD1. The germline V gene encodes CDR1 MNHEY and CDR2 SMNVEV (reference sequence). The V gene end was trimmed by 4 bases and the J gene end by 6 bases; junction bases not matched to a gene: 6. The CDR3 consists of 14 residues. The DNA of the CDR3 is TGTGCCAGCAGTTCGGGACAGGGTATCCATGGCTACACCTTC. Its protein is CASSSGQGIHGYTF.

The genes are TRBV18 and TRBJ1-5; 7 positions agree with TRBD1. The CDR3 consists of 15 residues. V trimming: 2 bases; J trimming: 0 bases; junction bases outside the gene matches: 1. CDR1 is KGHSH and CDR2 is LQKENI in the germline V gene. CDR3 bases: TGTGCCAGCTCACCAGACAGGGTTAGCAATCAGCCCCAGCATTTT. It codes for CASSPDRVSNQPQHF. Drawing the rest from reference TRBV18 and TRBJ1-5, the complete variable domain is NAGVMQNPRHLVRRRGQEARLRCSPMKGHSHVYWYRQLPEEGLKFMVYLQKENIIDESGMPKERFSAEFPKEGPSILRIQQVVRGDSAAYFCASSPDRVSNQPQHFGDGTRLSIL.

The chain is built from TRBV5-6 and TRBJ1-4; D unclear. Germline V gene data show CDR1 as SGHDT and CDR2 as YYEEEE. V dropped 0 bases and J dropped 8 bases, with 14 bases sitting between them. The CDR3 is made up of 15 amino acids. Here the CDR3 reads CASSLASFRGEKLFF. The CDR3 DNA follows: TGTGCCAGCAGCTTGGCTTCTTTTAGAGGCGAAAAACTGTTTTTT.

Turning to this clone: The sample contains more than one DNA sequence encoding this CDR3. This chain connects TRBV9 to TRBJ2-2; D is unclear. The CDR3 sequence is 13 residues long. V dropped 2 bases and J dropped 1 base, with 3 bases sitting between them. Per germline, CDR1 SGDLS and CDR2 YYNGEE. CDR3 sequence reads: CASSVRNTGELFF. CDR3 DNA sequence: TGTGCCAGCAGCGTCCGGAACACCGGGGAGCTGTTTTTT.

The V and J genes are TRBV7-9 and TRBJ2-7; possibly TRBD1 for D (5 bases). Looked up from germline, CDR1 is SEHNR and CDR2 is FQNEAQ (reference sequence). This CDR3 is 14 amino acids long. With 1 base removed from V and 3 bases from J, the gap between germline ends came to 10 bases. CDR3 DNA: TGTGCCAGCAGCTTAGTATCAGGGATCTACGAGCAGTACTTC. This translates into CASSLVSGIYEQYF.

The chain joins TRBV11-2 to TRBJ1-6; 9 positions match TRBD1. V lost 0 bases and J lost 7; bases outside the gene matches: 4. Germline lookup yields CDR1 SGHAT and CDR2 FQNNGV. The CDR3 runs to 16 residues. The CDR3 coding sequence is TGTGCCAGCAGCTTAGATCCAGGACAGGGGAATTCACCCCTCCACTTT. Translated, it gives CASSLDPGQGNSPLHF.

In DNA, the CDR3 is TGTGCCAGTAGTATGAGGGCCCGACTAGGCCAAGGCCCCGGGGAGCTGTTTTTT. Amino acid sequence: CASSMRARLGQGPGELFF. The rearrangement joins TRBV19 to TRBJ2-2; D might be TRBD2 (6 bases). V lost 3 bases, J lost 6 bases, and 23 bases lay in between. This CDR3 comprises 18 residues. Germline CDR1 LNHDA, CDR2 SQIVND (reference sequence).

A remark on this clone: One end of the junction fails to match germline, which may point to a read error. The chain employs TRBV7-7 and TRBJ1-1; D remains ambiguous. Germline-derived CDR1 and CDR2 are SSHAT and FNYEAQ (reference sequence). This CDR3 comprises 13 residues. As DNA, the CDR3 is TGTGCTAGCAGCTCCAGACTACACACTGAAGCTTTCTTT. Translated, it gives CASSSRLHTEAFF.

This sequence joins TRBV7-8 and TRBJ2-1; 7 bases are a match to TRBD1. Germline V lookup: CDR1 SGHVS, CDR2 FQNEAQ. The CDR3 is 19 amino acids. Trimming took 4 bases from V and 0 from J; bases not matched to a gene: 15. CDR3 amino acids: CASSSPLTDRVSSYNEQFF. The CDR3, as DNA: TGTGCCAGCAGCTCCCCGCTAACAGACAGGGTTAGCTCCTACAATGAGCAGTTCTTC.

There are a few counts of this clone. This rearrangement joins TRBV6-1 to TRBJ1-1; D is ambiguous. The V gene's germline CDR1 is MNHNS and CDR2 SASEGT. This CDR3 is built from 14 residues. Deletions cut 2 bases from V and 3 bases from J, with 10 bases between. The DNA of the CDR3 is TGTGCCAGCAGTGAATCAGGATCGGACACTGAAGCTTTCTTT. It is translated as CASSESGSDTEAFF.

The chain links TRBV21-1 to TRBJ2-7; the D segment call TRBD1 is taken from the table without a DNA check. TRBV21-1 has pseudogene status. This CDR3 spans 17 amino acids. CDR3 in amino acids: CASSVPPGQQTIYEQYF. The CDR3 DNA reads as TGTGCCAGCAGCGTACCTCCGGGACAGCAAACCATCTACGAGCAGTACTTC.

The CDR3 spells CASSSRLIAGRGLGTDTQYF. DNA for the CDR3: TGTGCCAGCAGTTCCCGTCTTATAGCGGGGAGGGGATTAGGAACAGATACGCAGTATTTT. This rearrangement joins TRBV27 to TRBJ2-3; 8 nucleotides align to TRBD2. The CDR3 covers 20 residues. Germline lookup yields CDR1 MNHEY and CDR2 SMNVEV (reference sequence). V gave up 4 bases and J gave up 3 bases; unmatched junction bases: 21.

The genes are TRBV7-9 and TRBJ2-7, with 7 bases fitting TRBD1. The trim removed 5 bases at V and 3 bases at J, leaving 10 bases unmatched. Looked up from germline, CDR1 is SEHNR and CDR2 is FQNEAQ (reference sequence). CDR3 length: 15 residues. The CDR3: CASSTRQGGNYEQYF. The CDR3 DNA sequence: TGTGCCAGCAGCACCCGACAGGGTGGGAACTACGAGCAGTACTTC.

The V call is TRBV5-1, the J call TRBJ1-1; 7 nucleotides align to TRBD1. V lost 2 bases, J lost 4 bases, and 11 bases stayed unmatched. The germline CDR1 and CDR2 sequences are SGHRS and YFSETQ. The CDR3 has 16 residues. This chain's CDR3 is CASSFGDRARGTEAFF. In nucleotides, the CDR3 is TGCGCCAGCAGCTTCGGAGACAGGGCCCGGGGCACTGAAGCTTTCTTT.

J is TRBJ1-2 and V is TRBV4-1, with D uncertain. Germline-derived CDR1 and CDR2 are MGHRA and YSYEKL. There are 14 residues in the CDR3. V lost 0 bases and J lost 7, with 12 bases in between. The CDR3, as DNA: TGCGCCAGCAGCCAAGACTCGGCAGGCTCTGGCTACACCTTC. Amino acids: CASSQDSAGSGYTF.

The chain couples TRBV5-4 to TRBJ2-2; the match to TRBD2 covers 9 bases. V gave up 1 base and J gave up 4 bases; unmatched junction bases: 5. This CDR3 has 16 amino acids. Germline V lookup: CDR1 SGHNT, CDR2 YYREEE (reference sequence). The CDR3, as DNA: TGTGCCAGCAGCTTGCAGGCGGGAGGGCTCACCGGGGAGCTGTTTTTT. It translates to CASSLQAGGLTGELFF. The full variable domain, with the rest looked up from reference TRBV5-4 and TRBJ2-2, is ETGVTQSPTHLIKTRGQQVTLRCSSQSGHNTVSWYQQALGQGPQFIFQYYREEENGRGNFPPRFSGLQFPNYSSELNVNALELDDSALYLCASSLQAGGLTGELFFGEGSRLTVL.

The chain couples TRBV7-9 to TRBJ2-1; D call uncertain. Germline loops: CDR1 SEHNR, CDR2 FQNEAQ (reference sequence). There are 10 residues in the CDR3. Trimming took off 4 bases at V and 7 bases at J, with 2 bases between the two ends. CDR3 DNA sequence: TGTGCCAGCAGCTCAAATGAGCAGTTCTTC. Translated: CASSSNEQFF.

V and J are TRBV7-9 and TRBJ1-4; 9 positions match TRBD1. This CDR3 has 18 amino acids. Germline V gives CDR1 SEHNR, CDR2 FQNEAQ (reference sequence). J was trimmed by 5 bases and V by 3 bases; bases with no gene match: 13. Here the CDR3 reads CASSFDVTGTGINEKLFF. The CDR3 DNA sequence: TGTGCCAGCAGCTTTGACGTAACCGGGACAGGGATCAATGAAAAACTGTTTTTT. The full variable domain, rest sourced from reference TRBV7-9 and TRBJ1-4, is DTGVSQNPRHKITKRGQNVTFRCDPISEHNRLYWYRQTLGQGPEFLTYFQNEAQLEKSRLLSDRFSAERPKGSFSTLEIQRTEQGDSAMYLCASSFDVTGTGINEKLFFGSGTQLSVL.

This sequence joins TRBV11-1 and TRBJ1-1, with a possible D match to TRBD1 (5 bases). Between the trimmed V and J ends, which lost 3 bases and 8 bases, there was a span of 13 bases. The CDR3 loop spans 13 amino acids. In germline, CDR1 is SGHAT, CDR2 FQDESV (reference sequence). CDR3 DNA: TGTGCCAGCAGCTTTCAACCCTCAGGGGAAGCTTTCTTT. Translating it yields CASSFQPSGEAFF.